The T cell receptor beta chain described here comes from a study of human T cells and chemical hapten exposure. The CDR3 totals 13 residues. The germline V and J ends were trimmed by 10 bases and 0 bases, with 12 bases remaining between them. CDR1 is LNHDA and CDR2 is SQIVND in the germline V gene (reference sequence). Time point noted: healthy volunteer bleed at 6 weeks. RNA extraction used unfractionated whole blood as the source of total RNA. TCRdb reprocessed the RACE reads via MiXCR and lists one record per CDR3 protein. The data hold 50,000 to 70,000 distinct CDR3 sequences, with approximately 6.1% observed a single time.

This receptor was identified in a female donor in good health. Some clones in this sample may be carry-over from other donors' samples. Input material: whole blood. The chain carries TRBV19 and TRBJ1-1, with no clear D. CDR3 region: CATGRTVNTEAFF. In DNA, the CDR3 is TGTGCCACTGGAAGGACCGTGAACACTGAAGCTTTCTTT.